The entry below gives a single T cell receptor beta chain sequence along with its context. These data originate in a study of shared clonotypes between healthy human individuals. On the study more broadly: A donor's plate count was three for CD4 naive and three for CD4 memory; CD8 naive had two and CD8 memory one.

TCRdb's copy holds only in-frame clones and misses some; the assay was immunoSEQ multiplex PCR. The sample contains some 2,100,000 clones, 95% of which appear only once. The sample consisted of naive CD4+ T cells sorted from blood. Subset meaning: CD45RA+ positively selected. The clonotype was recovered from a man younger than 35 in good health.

CDR3 amino acids: CASSSRDGYNSPLHF. The CDR3 DNA reads as TGTGCCAGCAGCTCCCGGGACGGCTATAATTCACCCCTCCACTTT. This sequence joins TRBV5-8 and TRBJ1-6; D possibly corresponds to TRBD1 (5 bases). The CDR3 is 15 amino acids. Trimming cost V 3 bases and J 3 bases, with 10 bases left between them. Germline V CDR1 and CDR2: SGHTS, YDEGEE.